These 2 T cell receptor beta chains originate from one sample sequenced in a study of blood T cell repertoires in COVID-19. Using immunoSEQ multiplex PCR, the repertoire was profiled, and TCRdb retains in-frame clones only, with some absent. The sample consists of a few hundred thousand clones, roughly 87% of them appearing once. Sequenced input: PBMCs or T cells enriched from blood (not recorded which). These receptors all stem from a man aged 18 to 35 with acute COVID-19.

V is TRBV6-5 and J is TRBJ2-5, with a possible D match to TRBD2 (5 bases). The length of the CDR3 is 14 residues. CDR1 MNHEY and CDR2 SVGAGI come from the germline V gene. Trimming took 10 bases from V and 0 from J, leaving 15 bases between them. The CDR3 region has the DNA TGTGCCACCTCTCCGGGGAAAGACCAAGAGACCCAGTACTTC. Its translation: CATSPGKDQETQYF.

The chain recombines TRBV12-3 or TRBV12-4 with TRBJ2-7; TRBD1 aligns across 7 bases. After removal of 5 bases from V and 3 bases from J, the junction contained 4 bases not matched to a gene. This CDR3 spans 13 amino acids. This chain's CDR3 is CASSEAGGYEQYF. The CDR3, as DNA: TGTGCCAGCAGTGAGGCAGGGGGCTACGAGCAGTACTTC.